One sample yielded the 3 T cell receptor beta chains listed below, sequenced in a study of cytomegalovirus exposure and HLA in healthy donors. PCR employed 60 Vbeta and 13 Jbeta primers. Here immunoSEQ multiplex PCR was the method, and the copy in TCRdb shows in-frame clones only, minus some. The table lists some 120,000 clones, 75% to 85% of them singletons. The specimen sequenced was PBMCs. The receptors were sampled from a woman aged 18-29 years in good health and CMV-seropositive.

The CDR3, as DNA: TGTGCCAGCAGTGAATTTTACGGAGCTAACACTGAAGCTTTCTTT. Amino acid sequence: CASSEFYGANTEAFF. The chain joins TRBV25-1 to TRBJ1-1; no firm D call. The germline V gene encodes CDR1 MGHDK and CDR2 SYGVNS. This CDR3 spans 15 amino acids. Trimming cost V 1 base and J 2 bases, with 11 bases left between them.

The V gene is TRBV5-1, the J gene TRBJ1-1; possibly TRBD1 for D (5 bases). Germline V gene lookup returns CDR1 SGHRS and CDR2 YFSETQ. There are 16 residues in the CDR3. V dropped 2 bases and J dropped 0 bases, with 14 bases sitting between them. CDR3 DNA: TGCGCCAGCAGCTTCAGGGCGGGGTGGATGAACACTGAAGCTTTCTTT. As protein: CASSFRAGWMNTEAFF. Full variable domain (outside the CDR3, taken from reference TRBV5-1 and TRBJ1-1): KAGVTQTPRYLIKTRGQQVTLSCSPISGHRSVSWYQQTPGQGLQFLFEYFSETQRNKGNFPGRFSGRQFSNSRSEMNVSTLELGDSALYLCASSFRAGWMNTEAFFGQGTRLTVV.

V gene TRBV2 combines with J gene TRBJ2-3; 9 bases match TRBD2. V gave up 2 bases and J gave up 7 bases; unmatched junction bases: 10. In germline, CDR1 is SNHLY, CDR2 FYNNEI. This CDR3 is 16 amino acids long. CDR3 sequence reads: CASSETSGLTTYTQYF. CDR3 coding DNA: TGTGCCAGCAGTGAAACTAGCGGGCTGACTACATATACGCAGTATTTT.